The following is a T cell receptor beta chain sequence with its context. The repertoire was sequenced with immunoSEQ multiplex PCR; TCRdb's copy has only in-frame clones and lacks some. The sample records under 85,000 clones, nearly 90% being singletons. The CDR3 loop spans 16 amino acids. V dropped 6 bases and J dropped 0; count of bases not matched to a gene: 4. The germline CDR1 and CDR2 sequences are SEHNR and FQNEAQ (reference sequence). This sample was taken from a study of blood T cell repertoires in COVID-19. The sequenced material came from peripheral blood. The TCR originated in a man in his fifties or sixties with acute or convalescent COVID-19. The chain couples TRBV7-9 to TRBJ2-5, with TRBD2 identical over 13 bases. The DNA for the CDR3 is TGTGCCAGCAGAGTGACTAGCGGGAGGTACCAAGAGACCCAGTACTTC. Translating gives CASRVTSGRYQETQYF.